A selection of T cell receptor beta chains follows, all from one sample in a study of cytomegalovirus exposure and HLA in healthy donors. Assay used: immunoSEQ multiplex PCR; TCRdb lists only in-frame clones, some missing. Of about 180,000 clones in the sample, approximately 87% were seen once. The material sequenced was PBMCs. The source is a woman in her 30s in good health and CMV-seronegative. CDR3s include the opening cysteine and the closing phenylalanine or tryptophan. A D gene is named only where the DNA matches it firmly. Clone size, where shown, is once, few, many, or a class for clones that have expanded.

v_gene	j_gene	abundance	d_gene	CDR3nt	CDR3aa
TRBV4-3	TRBJ1-1	NA	TRBD1	TGCGCCAGCAGCCAAGATACAGGGGGCGCCGAGGAAGCTTTCTTT	CASSQDTGGAEEAFF
TRBV2	TRBJ1-4	NA	NA	TGTGCAAGCCGACAGGCCGCCTCCGTTAATGAAAAACTGTTTTTT	CASRQAASVNEKLFF
TRBV4-2	TRBJ2-1	NA	NA	TGTGCCAGCAGCCAAGAAGGACTGGAGCCATTCAATGAGCAGTTCTTC	CASSQEGLEPFNEQFF
TRBV7-2	TRBJ2-7	once	NA	TGTGCCAGCAGCGGAAGGAGGGGACCCCTCTCCTACGAGCAGTACTTC	CASSGRRGPLSYEQYF
TRBV19	TRBJ1-2	NA	TRBD1	TGTGCCAGTAGCCAGGGACAGGGTATGGACTATGGCTACACCTTC	CASSQGQGMDYGYTF
TRBV20-1	TRBJ2-1	few	NA	TGCAGTGCCCCGGGGAAGGGTGAGCAGTTCTTC	CSAPGKGEQFF
TRBV5-4	TRBJ1-1	NA	NA	TGTGCCAGCAGCTTGTCTCCAGGGAACACTGAAGCTTTCTTT	CASSLSPGNTEAFF
TRBV5-1	TRBJ2-7	NA	NA	TGCGCCAGCAGGACTGGCGGGGCCAACGAGCAGTACTTC	CASRTGGANEQYF
TRBV19	TRBJ1-2	NA	TRBD1	TGTGCCAGTACCCAGACAGGGAACTATGGCTACACCTTC	CASTQTGNYGYTF
TRBV19	TRBJ1-1	NA	NA	TGTGCCACCGGAGGTAACACTGAAGCTTTCTTT	CATGGNTEAFF
TRBV2	TRBJ1-6	NA	NA	TGTGCCAGCATCCTGACGGCGGGGGATCCCCTCCACTTT	CASILTAGDPLHF
TRBV9	TRBJ2-1	NA	NA	TGTGCCAGCAGCCCGGGACACAGCTCCTACAATGAGCAGTTCTTC	CASSPGHSSYNEQFF
TRBV5-4	TRBJ1-2	NA	NA	TGTGCCAGCAGCTTGGCCCAAACAGGGACGGACTACACCTTC	CASSLAQTGTDYTF
TRBV2	TRBJ2-1	NA	TRBD1	TGTGCCAACCTCCGGGACAGTCCTTACAATGAGCAGTTCTTC	CANLRDSPYNEQFF
TRBV27	TRBJ2-1	NA	NA	TGTGCCAGCAGTCTGGGGGGGGGCATCGAATTCTTC	CASSLGGGIEFF
TRBV7-6	TRBJ1-4	NA	TRBD1	TGTGCCAGCAGCTTAGTTGTGTCAGGGGGAGGTGAAAAACTGTTTTTT	CASSLVVSGGGEKLFF
TRBV7-4	TRBJ1-5	NA	NA	TGTGCCAGCAGCTTTTCCCAGGGCAGGTATCAGCCCCAGCATTTT	CASSFSQGRYQPQHF
TRBV4-1	TRBJ1-6	few	TRBD1	TGCGCCAGCAGCGGCCGGGACAGAGATTCACCCCTCCACTTT	CASSGRDRDSPLHF
TRBV2	TRBJ2-5	NA	TRBD2	TGTGCCAGCGCTTGGACTAGCGGCCAAGAGACCCAGTACTTC	CASAWTSGQETQYF
TRBV4-1	TRBJ1-2	NA	NA	TGCGCCAGCAGCCAAGAAGGGGCCTATGGCTACACCTTC	CASSQEGAYGYTF